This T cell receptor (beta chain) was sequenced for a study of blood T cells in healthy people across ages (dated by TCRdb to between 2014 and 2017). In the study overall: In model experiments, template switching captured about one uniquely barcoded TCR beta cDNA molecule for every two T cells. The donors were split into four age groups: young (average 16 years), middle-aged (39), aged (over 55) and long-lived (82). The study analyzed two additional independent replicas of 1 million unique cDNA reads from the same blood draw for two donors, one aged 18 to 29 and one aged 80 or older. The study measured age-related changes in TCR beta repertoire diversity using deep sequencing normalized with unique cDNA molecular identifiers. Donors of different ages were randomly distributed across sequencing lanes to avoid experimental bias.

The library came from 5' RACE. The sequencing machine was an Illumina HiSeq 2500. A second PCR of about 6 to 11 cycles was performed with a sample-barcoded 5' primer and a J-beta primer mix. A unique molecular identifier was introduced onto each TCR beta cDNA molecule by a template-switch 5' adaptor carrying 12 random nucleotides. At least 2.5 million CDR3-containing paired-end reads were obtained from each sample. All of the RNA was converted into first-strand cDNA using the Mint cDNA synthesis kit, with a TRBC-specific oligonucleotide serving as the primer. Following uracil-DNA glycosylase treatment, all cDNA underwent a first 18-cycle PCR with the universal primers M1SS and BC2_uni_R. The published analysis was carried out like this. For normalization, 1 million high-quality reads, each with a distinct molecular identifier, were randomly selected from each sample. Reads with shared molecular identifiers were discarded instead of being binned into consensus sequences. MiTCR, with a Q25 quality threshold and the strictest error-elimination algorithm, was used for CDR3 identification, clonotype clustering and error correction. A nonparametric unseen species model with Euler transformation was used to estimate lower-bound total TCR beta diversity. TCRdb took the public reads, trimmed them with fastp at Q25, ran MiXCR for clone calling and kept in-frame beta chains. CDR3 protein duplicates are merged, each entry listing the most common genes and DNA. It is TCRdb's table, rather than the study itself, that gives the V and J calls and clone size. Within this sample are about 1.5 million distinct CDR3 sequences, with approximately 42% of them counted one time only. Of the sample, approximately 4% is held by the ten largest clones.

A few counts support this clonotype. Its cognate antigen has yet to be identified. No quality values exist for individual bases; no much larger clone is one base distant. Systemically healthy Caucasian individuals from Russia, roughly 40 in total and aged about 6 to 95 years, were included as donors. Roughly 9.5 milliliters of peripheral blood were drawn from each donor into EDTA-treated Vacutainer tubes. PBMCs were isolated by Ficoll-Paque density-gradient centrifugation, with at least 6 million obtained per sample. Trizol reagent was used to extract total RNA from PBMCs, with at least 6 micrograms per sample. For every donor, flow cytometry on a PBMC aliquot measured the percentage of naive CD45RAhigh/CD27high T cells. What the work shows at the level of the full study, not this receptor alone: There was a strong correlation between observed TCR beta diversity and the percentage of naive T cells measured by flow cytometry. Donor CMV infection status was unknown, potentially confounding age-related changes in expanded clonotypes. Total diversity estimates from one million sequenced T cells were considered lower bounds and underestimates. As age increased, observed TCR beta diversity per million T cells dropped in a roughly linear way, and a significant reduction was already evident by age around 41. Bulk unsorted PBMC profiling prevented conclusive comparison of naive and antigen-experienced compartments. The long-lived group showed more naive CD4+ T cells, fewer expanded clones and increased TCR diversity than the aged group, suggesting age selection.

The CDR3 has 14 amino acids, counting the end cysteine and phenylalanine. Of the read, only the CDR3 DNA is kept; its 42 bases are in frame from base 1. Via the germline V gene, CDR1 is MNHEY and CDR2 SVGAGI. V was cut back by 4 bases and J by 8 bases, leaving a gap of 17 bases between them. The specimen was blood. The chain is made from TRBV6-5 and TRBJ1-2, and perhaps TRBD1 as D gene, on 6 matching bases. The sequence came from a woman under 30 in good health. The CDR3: CASSWDLQGLGYTF. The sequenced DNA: TGTGCCAGCAGTTGGGATCTACAGGGCCTAGGCTACACCTTC.